This T cell receptor beta chain stems from a study of T-cell reconstitution after alpha-beta-depleted transplantation in children. This sample's TCRbeta library carried unique molecular identifier barcodes. A single record per CDR3 protein comes from TCRdb applying MiXCR to the PCR reads. The sample contains approximately 150,000 distinct CDR3 sequences, about 9% of which appear only once. General study results and limits: Newly made T cells mostly supplied T-cell counts and diversity one year after transplant. At around two months after transplant, the alpha-beta T cells were reportedly derived from several hundred expanded clones that came from non-depleted graft cells.

CDR1 is SGHTS and CDR2 is YDEGEE in the germline V gene. Trimming cost V 2 bases and J 1 base, with 18 bases left between them. CDR3 length: 17 amino acids. Points on this clonotype: Its antigen is undetermined.

The genes are TRBV5-8 and TRBJ1-1; D is uncertain. The sequencing here drew on PBMCs, mostly from graft donor cells, taken 180 days after TCRalphabeta/CD19-depleted stem cell transplant. This clonotype was sampled from a female patient aged 2-15 years who had a stem cell transplant for congenital amegakaryocytic thrombocytopenia, so the T cells may come from the graft donor. The CDR3 reads CASSFGRITLKNTEAFF. The CDR3 nucleotides read TGTGCCAGCAGCTTTGGCAGAATAACCTTAAAGAACACTGAAGCTTTCTTT.